This record covers a single T cell receptor beta chain. Its antigen is unknown. These data are taken from a study of PD-1 blockade in classical Hodgkin lymphoma. Study results and caveats: Among the patients, those starting nivolumab under 1 year after ASCT were excluded. Partial responders and progressors had significantly lower baseline TCR diversity.

Data came from immunoSEQ multiplex PCR; TCRdb stores just in-frame clones and leaves some out. The top ten clones hold 9.5% to 12% of a sample with tens of thousands of clones, approximately 92% of them seen once. All patients relapsed after autologous stem cell transplantation, and brentuximab vedotin exposure varied. Germline CDR1 LNHDA, CDR2 SQIVND (reference sequence). The V and J ends lost 3 bases and 4 bases, in that order; junction bases with no gene match: 2. The length of the CDR3 is 14 residues. The TCR sequence derives from a human donor with classical Hodgkin lymphoma. The sample here was peripheral blood mononuclear cells (PBMCs), taken before the second cycle of nivolumab. The chain uses TRBV19 and TRBJ2-1; TRBD2 matches 8 bases. This chain's CDR3 is CASSMSGGYNEQFF. The CDR3, as DNA: TGTGCCAGTAGTATGTCGGGAGGGTACAATGAGCAGTTCTTC.